The clone carrying this TCR beta chain turned up a few times. The antigen is not known. The sample is drawn from a study of CD8 T cells in ankylosing spondylitis. Findings and limits, study-wide: CD8+ disease-linked clones were present at relatively low frequencies in blood. Enrichment of disease-linked clones was reportedly significant in matched ankylosing spondylitis synovial fluid.

The ends lost 4 bases at V and 4 bases at J; junction bases unmatched: 9. The V gene's germline CDR1 is SGHRS and CDR2 YFSETQ. This CDR3 region has 15 residues. It was by quantitative 5'-RACE with molecular barcodes that TCR beta libraries were made. MiXCR, applied by TCRdb to the 5' RACE reads, yields one record per CDR3 protein. The table lists about 360,000 distinct CDR3 sequences, about 15% of them singletons. The rearrangement joins TRBV5-1 to TRBJ1-2, with TRBD1 identical over 8 bases. Sample: blood, either unsorted or a sorted T cell fraction (not recorded which). The sequence came from a male donor with ankylosing spondylitis or in good health (not recorded which). CDR3 region: CASSPDSGQGYGYTF. The CDR3 coding sequence is TGCGCCAGCAGCCCCGATAGCGGACAGGGCTATGGCTACACCTTC.